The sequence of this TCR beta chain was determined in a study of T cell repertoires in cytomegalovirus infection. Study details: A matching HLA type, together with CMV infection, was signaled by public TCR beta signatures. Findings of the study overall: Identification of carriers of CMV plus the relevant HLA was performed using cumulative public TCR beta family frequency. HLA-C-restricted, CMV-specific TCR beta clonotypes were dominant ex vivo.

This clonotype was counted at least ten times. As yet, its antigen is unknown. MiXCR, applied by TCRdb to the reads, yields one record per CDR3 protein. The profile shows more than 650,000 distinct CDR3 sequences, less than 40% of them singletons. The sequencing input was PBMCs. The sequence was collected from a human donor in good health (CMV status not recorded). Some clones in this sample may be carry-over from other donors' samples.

CDR3 in amino acids: CASGLYRRSVETQYF. Here the CDR3 DNA reads TGTGCCAGCGGCTTATACCGTAGGAGTGTGGAGACCCAGTACTTC. The chain couples TRBV28 to TRBJ2-5; D is undetermined. In germline, CDR1 is MDHEN, CDR2 SYDVKM. CDR3 length: 15 residues. V lost 8 bases and J 5 bases, leaving 21 bases between the germline ends.